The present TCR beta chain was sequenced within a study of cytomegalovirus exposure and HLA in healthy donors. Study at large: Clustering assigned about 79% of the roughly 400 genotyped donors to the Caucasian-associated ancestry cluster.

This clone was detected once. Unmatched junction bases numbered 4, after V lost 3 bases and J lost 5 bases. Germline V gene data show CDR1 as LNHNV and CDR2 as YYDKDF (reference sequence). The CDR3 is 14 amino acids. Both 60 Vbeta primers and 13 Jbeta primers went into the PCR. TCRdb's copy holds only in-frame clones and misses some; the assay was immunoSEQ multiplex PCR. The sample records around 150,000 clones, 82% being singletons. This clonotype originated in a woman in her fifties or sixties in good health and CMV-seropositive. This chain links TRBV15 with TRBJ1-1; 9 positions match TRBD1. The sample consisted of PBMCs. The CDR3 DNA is TGTGCCACCAGCAGTTACAGGGGGCAGACTGAAGCTTTCTTT. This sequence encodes CATSSYRGQTEAFF.